These T cell receptor beta chains were read from a single sample in a study of Graves' ophthalmopathy and Graves' hyperthyroidism. TCRdb recomputed calls from the multiplex PCR reads with MiXCR, one row per CDR3 protein. Seen here are roughly 480,000 distinct CDR3 sequences, roughly an eighth observed once, and the top ten hold 9.8%. Specimen: blood. Receptors were obtained from a woman aged 25 to 45 with Graves' ophthalmopathy. Both conserved end residues are part of each CDR3. D genes are given only for firm matches. The size of a clone is reported for some rows only, either as once, few or many, or as a class for expanded clones.

CDR3 protein: CSARDLGTGASGELFF; CDR3 DNA: TGCAGTGCTAGAGATCTAGGGACAGGGGCCTCCGGGGAGCTGTTTTTT; V gene: TRBV20-1; CDR3 length: 16; clone size: few; D gene: TRBD1; J gene: TRBJ2-2
CDR3 protein: CASSYTGPSSYNSPLHF; CDR3 DNA: TGTGCCAGCAGTTACACGGGGCCCAGCTCCTATAATTCACCCCTCCACTTT; V gene: TRBV6-5; CDR3 length: 17; clone size: many; D gene: -; J gene: TRBJ1-6
CDR3 protein: CASSVGAGSYEQYF; CDR3 DNA: TGTGCCAGCAGTGTCGGGGCAGGGAGCTACGAGCAGTACTTC; V gene: TRBV6-1; CDR3 length: 14; clone size: many; D gene: -; J gene: TRBJ2-7
CDR3 protein: CASSRSLYTEAFF; CDR3 DNA: TGTGCCAGCAGCCGGAGCCTCTACACTGAAGCTTTCTTT; V gene: TRBV5-6; CDR3 length: 13; clone size: -; D gene: -; J gene: TRBJ1-1
CDR3 protein: CASSIRGGSNQPQHF; CDR3 DNA: TGTGCCAGTAGTATCCGGGGAGGGAGCAATCAGCCCCAGCATTTT; V gene: TRBV19; CDR3 length: 15; clone size: many; D gene: -; J gene: TRBJ1-5
CDR3 protein: CASSLEQPQYF; CDR3 DNA: TGTGCCAGCAGCTTAGAACAGCCCCAGTACTTC; V gene: TRBV7-9; CDR3 length: 11; clone size: -; D gene: -; J gene: TRBJ2-5
CDR3 protein: CASSRGALGELFF; CDR3 DNA: TGTGCCAGCAGTAGGGGGGCGCTCGGGGAGCTGTTTTTT; V gene: TRBV6-1; CDR3 length: 13; clone size: many; D gene: -; J gene: TRBJ2-2
CDR3 protein: CASSLDRGEAEAFF; CDR3 DNA: TGCGCCAGCAGCTTGGACAGGGGGGAGGCGGAAGCTTTCTTT; V gene: TRBV5-1; CDR3 length: 14; clone size: many; D gene: TRBD1; J gene: TRBJ1-1
CDR3 protein: CASSRGPRGARTEAFF; CDR3 DNA: TGTGCCAGCAGTCGAGGACCGAGGGGGGCGAGAACTGAAGCTTTCTTT; V gene: TRBV12-3/TRBV12-4; CDR3 length: 16; clone size: many; D gene: -; J gene: TRBJ1-1
CDR3 protein: CASSDGTGAEETQYF; CDR3 DNA: TGTGCCAGCAGTGATGGGACAGGGGCGGAGGAGACCCAGTACTTC; V gene: TRBV2; CDR3 length: 15; clone size: many; D gene: TRBD1; J gene: TRBJ2-5
CDR3 protein: CASSRGQTYSNQPQHF; CDR3 DNA: TGTGCCAGCAGTCGAGGACAGACTTATAGCAATCAGCCCCAGCATTTT; V gene: TRBV12-3/TRBV12-4; CDR3 length: 16; clone size: many; D gene: -; J gene: TRBJ1-5
CDR3 protein: CASSSNRGQNTEAFF; CDR3 DNA: TGTGCCAGCAGTTCCAACAGGGGGCAAAACACTGAAGCTTTCTTT; V gene: TRBV12-3/TRBV12-4; CDR3 length: 15; clone size: -; D gene: TRBD1; J gene: TRBJ1-1
CDR3 protein: CAWSTHRGLAKNIQYF; CDR3 DNA: TGTGCCTGGAGTACCCACAGGGGACTAGCCAAAAACATTCAGTACTTC; V gene: TRBV30; CDR3 length: 16; clone size: many; D gene: -; J gene: TRBJ2-4
CDR3 protein: CASSLVGIGGQETQYF; CDR3 DNA: TGTGCCAGCAGTTTAGTAGGGATAGGGGGTCAAGAGACCCAGTACTTC; V gene: TRBV12-3/TRBV12-4; CDR3 length: 16; clone size: many; D gene: -; J gene: TRBJ2-5
CDR3 protein: CASSTGQGTGELFF; CDR3 DNA: TGTGCCAGTAGTACGGGACAGGGAACCGGGGAGCTGTTTTTT; V gene: TRBV19; CDR3 length: 14; clone size: many; D gene: TRBD1; J gene: TRBJ2-2
CDR3 protein: CAHLGAPRSGANVLTF; CDR3 DNA: TGTGCCCACCTCGGGGCCCCCCGGTCAGGGGCCAACGTCCTGACTTTC; V gene: TRBV12-3/TRBV12-4; CDR3 length: 16; clone size: few; D gene: -; J gene: TRBJ2-6
CDR3 protein: CASRLQGQTGELFF; CDR3 DNA: TGCGCCAGCAGGCTCCAGGGTCAAACCGGGGAGCTGTTTTTT; V gene: TRBV5-1; CDR3 length: 14; clone size: many; D gene: -; J gene: TRBJ2-2
CDR3 protein: CASGTGIQLDQPQHF; CDR3 DNA: TGTGCCAGCGGCACAGGGATACAACTCGATCAGCCCCAGCATTTT; V gene: TRBV5-5; CDR3 length: 15; clone size: few; D gene: -; J gene: TRBJ1-5
CDR3 protein: CVSSTTEIYEQYF; CDR3 DNA: TGTGTCAGCAGTACCACAGAAATCTACGAGCAGTACTTC; V gene: TRBV6-1; CDR3 length: 13; clone size: -; D gene: -; J gene: TRBJ2-7
CDR3 protein: CAWSGQGGETQYF; CDR3 DNA: TGTGCCTGGAGTGGACAGGGGGGAGAGACCCAGTACTTC; V gene: TRBV30; CDR3 length: 13; clone size: -; D gene: TRBD1; J gene: TRBJ2-5
CDR3 protein: CASSELGSTQETQYF; CDR3 DNA: TGTGCCAGCAGTGAACTCGGGAGCACCCAAGAGACCCAGTACTTC; V gene: TRBV25-1; CDR3 length: 15; clone size: -; D gene: -; J gene: TRBJ2-5
CDR3 protein: CASSLAGTEYGYTF; CDR3 DNA: TGCGCCAGCAGCTTGGCCGGGACAGAATATGGCTACACCTTC; V gene: TRBV5-1; CDR3 length: 14; clone size: -; D gene: TRBD1; J gene: TRBJ1-2
CDR3 protein: CASSVRPDTEAFF; CDR3 DNA: TGTGCCAGCAGTGTACGACCTGACACTGAAGCTTTCTTT; V gene: TRBV6-1; CDR3 length: 13; clone size: many; D gene: -; J gene: TRBJ1-1
CDR3 protein: CASSPQRTGLYTEAFF; CDR3 DNA: TGTGCCAGCAGCCCCCAGAGGACAGGGTTGTACACTGAAGCTTTCTTT; V gene: TRBV4-2; CDR3 length: 16; clone size: few; D gene: TRBD1; J gene: TRBJ1-1
CDR3 protein: CASSEGGDPRYEQYF; CDR3 DNA: TGTGCCAGCAGCGAAGGGGGGGATCCCCGCTACGAGCAGTACTTC; V gene: TRBV28; CDR3 length: 15; clone size: many; D gene: -; J gene: TRBJ2-7
CDR3 protein: CSARKTGGRANTEAFF; CDR3 DNA: TGCAGTGCTAGAAAGACAGGGGGCAGGGCGAACACTGAAGCTTTCTTT; V gene: TRBV20-1; CDR3 length: 16; clone size: many; D gene: TRBD1; J gene: TRBJ1-1
CDR3 protein: CSARVLAGVSVQYF; CDR3 DNA: TGCAGTGCTAGAGTCCTAGCGGGAGTATCAGTGCAGTACTTC; V gene: TRBV20-1; CDR3 length: 14; clone size: few; D gene: TRBD2; J gene: TRBJ2-7
CDR3 protein: CAGGSGGTSGLYEQYF; CDR3 DNA: TGTGCCGGCGGGTCGGGAGGGACTAGCGGCCTGTACGAGCAGTACTTC; V gene: TRBV28; CDR3 length: 16; clone size: many; D gene: TRBD2; J gene: TRBJ2-7
CDR3 protein: CASSYSWGKNEKLFF; CDR3 DNA: TGTGCCAGCAGTTACTCGTGGGGGAAAAATGAAAAACTGTTTTTT; V gene: TRBV6-5; CDR3 length: 15; clone size: many; D gene: -; J gene: TRBJ1-4
CDR3 protein: CASSQPGAAENTGELFF; CDR3 DNA: TGTGCCAGCAGCCAACCGGGGGCGGCAGAGAACACCGGGGAGCTGTTTTTT; V gene: TRBV7-3; CDR3 length: 17; clone size: few; D gene: -; J gene: TRBJ2-2
CDR3 protein: CASSASALSSYEQYF; CDR3 DNA: TGTGCCAGCAGTGCAAGCGCGCTGAGCTCCTACGAGCAGTACTTC; V gene: TRBV6-1; CDR3 length: 15; clone size: many; D gene: -; J gene: TRBJ2-7
CDR3 protein: CASSLLRGGGAVAKNIKYF; CDR3 DNA: TGTGCCAGTAGTCTCCTAAGAGGAGGGGGAGCCGTAGCCAAAAACATTAAGTACTTC; V gene: TRBV19; CDR3 length: 19; clone size: few; D gene: -; J gene: TRBJ2-4
CDR3 protein: CASSLPGVDTEAFF; CDR3 DNA: TGTGCCAGCAGCTTGCCAGGGGTAGACACTGAAGCTTTCTTT; V gene: TRBV5-4; CDR3 length: 14; clone size: many; D gene: -; J gene: TRBJ1-1
CDR3 protein: CASSYHASGEETQYF; CDR3 DNA: TGTGCCAGCAGTTACCACGCTAGCGGGGAAGAGACCCAGTACTTC; V gene: TRBV6-5; CDR3 length: 15; clone size: -; D gene: TRBD2; J gene: TRBJ2-5
CDR3 protein: CASTRDRAGEQYF; CDR3 DNA: TGTGCCAGCACGCGGGACAGGGCAGGAGAGCAGTACTTC; V gene: TRBV6-1; CDR3 length: 13; clone size: -; D gene: TRBD1; J gene: TRBJ2-7
CDR3 protein: CASSLRDRVGETQYF; CDR3 DNA: TGTGCCAGCAGTCTCCGGGACAGGGTAGGGGAGACCCAGTACTTC; V gene: TRBV27; CDR3 length: 15; clone size: many; D gene: TRBD1; J gene: TRBJ2-5
CDR3 protein: CASSSPEGGETQYF; CDR3 DNA: TGTGCCAGCAGCTCCCCTGAAGGAGGGGAAACCCAGTACTTC; V gene: TRBV28; CDR3 length: 14; clone size: many; D gene: -; J gene: TRBJ2-5
CDR3 protein: CASSIDHGYQETQYF; CDR3 DNA: TGTGCCAGTAGTATAGATCATGGTTATCAAGAGACCCAGTACTTC; V gene: TRBV19; CDR3 length: 15; clone size: many; D gene: -; J gene: TRBJ2-5
CDR3 protein: CASSQKLSYEQYF; CDR3 DNA: TGTGCCAGCAGCCAAAAACTATCCTACGAGCAGTACTTC; V gene: TRBV3-1; CDR3 length: 13; clone size: many; D gene: -; J gene: TRBJ2-7
CDR3 protein: CASSPGDRGGETQYF; CDR3 DNA: TGTGCCAGCTCACCGGGGGACAGGGGAGGAGAGACCCAGTACTTC; V gene: TRBV18; CDR3 length: 15; clone size: many; D gene: TRBD1; J gene: TRBJ2-5
CDR3 protein: CSARDGDRGRDNSPLHF; CDR3 DNA: TGCAGTGCTAGAGATGGGGACAGGGGGCGCGATAATTCACCCCTCCACTTT; V gene: TRBV20-1; CDR3 length: 17; clone size: many; D gene: TRBD1; J gene: TRBJ1-6
CDR3 protein: CASSDYGGGFSYTF; CDR3 DNA: TGTGCCAGCAGTGATTATGGAGGGGGCTTTAGCTACACCTTC; V gene: TRBV28; CDR3 length: 14; clone size: many; D gene: TRBD1; J gene: TRBJ1-2
CDR3 protein: CASSPGTSGSGLEQYF; CDR3 DNA: TGTGCCAGCAGCCCCGGGACTAGCGGATCGGGTCTGGAGCAGTACTTC; V gene: TRBV6-1; CDR3 length: 16; clone size: once; D gene: TRBD2; J gene: TRBJ2-7
CDR3 protein: CSAQGLANSYEQYF; CDR3 DNA: TGCAGTGCCCAGGGACTAGCTAACTCCTACGAGCAGTACTTC; V gene: TRBV20-1; CDR3 length: 14; clone size: -; D gene: TRBD2; J gene: TRBJ2-7
CDR3 protein: CASSLSGETYGYTF; CDR3 DNA: TGTGCCAGCAGTTTATCAGGGGAGACCTATGGCTACACCTTC; V gene: TRBV27; CDR3 length: 14; clone size: many; D gene: -; J gene: TRBJ1-2
CDR3 protein: CASSLSGGRLPQHF; CDR3 DNA: TGTGCCAGCAGTTTGTCGGGGGGCCGATTGCCCCAGCATTTT; V gene: TRBV12-3/TRBV12-4; CDR3 length: 14; clone size: once; D gene: -; J gene: TRBJ1-5